The 11 T cell receptor beta chains below were found in one sample sequenced in a study of blood T cell repertoires in COVID-19. The assay was immunoSEQ multiplex PCR, and TCRdb's table has in-frame clones only and misses some. This table has fewer than 650,000 clones, roughly nine tenths appearing once. The specimen was peripheral blood. The origin of the receptors is a woman aged 50 to 60 with COVID-19, enrolled during active disease.

V usage is TRBV11-2 and J usage is TRBJ2-7; the match to TRBD1 covers 11 bases. Per the germline V gene, CDR1 is SGHAT and CDR2 is FQNNGV. The CDR3 contains 15 residues. Trimming at V came to 4 bases and at J to 6 bases, leaving 8 bases not matched to a gene. The CDR3 DNA is TGTGCCAGCAGCTCTTATATAGGACAGGGGGCCGAGCAGTACTTC. As protein: CASSSYIGQGAEQYF.

About this clone itself: The sample holds other DNA sequences that translate to the same CDR3. V gene TRBV27 combines with J gene TRBJ2-1, with 7 bases identical to TRBD1. V lost 3 bases, J lost 9 bases, and 2 bases stayed unmatched. Per germline, CDR1 MNHEY and CDR2 SMNVEV (reference sequence). This CDR3 comprises 12 residues. The chain's CDR3 is CASSFQGVEQFF. The CDR3 DNA follows: TGTGCCAGCAGTTTTCAGGGGGTTGAGCAGTTCTTC.

The V call is TRBV19, the J call TRBJ2-7; 7 bases line up with TRBD1. The J segment lost 1 base and the V segment lost 5 bases, leaving 5 bases of the junction unmatched. The germline gives CDR1 LNHDA, CDR2 SQIVND (reference sequence). The CDR3 loop spans 14 amino acids. As DNA, the CDR3 is TGTGCCAGTAGTGCACCGGGACAGTCCTACGAGCAGTACTTC. The encoded protein is CASSAPGQSYEQYF.

Notes on this clone: The same CDR3 can be traced to other DNA sequences in this sample. The rearrangement joins TRBV5-1 to TRBJ2-3, with TRBD2 identical over 11 bases. The ends lost 2 bases at V and 3 bases at J; junction bases unmatched: 2. Germline V CDR1 and CDR2: SGHRS, YFSETQ. The CDR3 extends over 15 amino acids. In DNA, the CDR3 is TGCGCCAGCAGCTTTAGCGGGGGGGGGACAGATACGCAGTATTTT. It is translated as CASSFSGGGTDTQYF.

This chain links TRBV30 with TRBJ2-5; D possibly corresponds to TRBD1 (6 bases). Trimming pared 5 bases from V and 5 bases from J, leaving 18 bases between. The CDR3 is made up of 14 amino acids. Germline V gives CDR1 GTSNPN, CDR2 SVGIG (reference sequence). The CDR3 sequence: CAWGRGGTRETQYF. The CDR3 bases are TGTGCCTGGGGCCGAGGGGGTACCCGGGAGACCCAGTACTTC.

The chain recombines TRBV7-2 with TRBJ2-6, with 8 bases fitting TRBD2. V dropped 5 bases and J dropped 0; count of bases not matched to a gene: 6. This CDR3 region has 17 residues. Germline CDR1 SGHTA, CDR2 FQGNSA. The CDR3 is CASSPGGVRSGANVLTF. DNA of the CDR3: TGTGCCAGCAGCCCCGGGGGGGTACGCTCTGGGGCCAACGTCCTGACTTTC.

The J gene is TRBJ2-1, the V gene TRBV4-2; 8 bases fit TRBD2. V shed 2 bases and J 5 bases; nucleotides not matched to a gene: 2. The CDR3 extends over 14 amino acids. Germline V CDR1 and CDR2: LGHNA, YNFKEQ. Here the CDR3 DNA reads TGTGCCAGCAGCCAACTAGCGGGCCACAATGAGCAGTTCTTC. Translated: CASSQLAGHNEQFF.

The chain's CDR3 is CASSHFPGQKGHHPTGELFF. In nucleotides, the CDR3 is TGCGCCAGCAGTCATTTCCCGGGACAGAAGGGGCACCACCCGACCGGGGAGCTGTTTTTT. J is TRBJ2-2 and V is TRBV23-1; 7 bases map to TRBD1. TRBV23-1 qualifies as an ORF whose function is uncertain. Trimming removed 3 bases from V and 5 bases from J; junction bases left unmatched: 21. This CDR3 is built from 20 residues.

This sequence joins TRBV19 and TRBJ1-5, with TRBD1 identical over 8 bases. Germline CDR1 is LNHDA and CDR2 is SQIVND (reference sequence). J was trimmed by 7 bases and V by 4 bases; bases with no gene match: 9. The CDR3 covers 15 residues. CDR3 nucleotides: TGTGCCAGTAGTAATGGAGGACAGGGTTTCCAGCCCCAGCATTTT. This gives the protein CASSNGGQGFQPQHF.

This clone was counted once. The chain employs TRBV29-1 and TRBJ1-2, with 7 positions matching TRBD1. CDR1 is SQVTM and CDR2 is ANQGSEA in the germline V gene. Germline trimming cut 2 bases from V and 1 base from J; bases unmatched to any gene: 10. The CDR3 spans 16 residues. The CDR3 nucleotides read TGCAGCGTTGAAACTGCTCGGGACAGCGGTAACTATGGCTACACCTTC. The encoded protein is CSVETARDSGNYGYTF.

The chain combines TRBV6-5 with TRBJ1-4; no definite D call. V was clipped by 0 bases and J by 9 bases, with 11 bases between them. Germline V gene data show CDR1 as MNHEY and CDR2 as SVGAGI. The CDR3 spans 14 residues. The CDR3 DNA sequence: TGTGCCAGCAGTTACTCGAGTCCGGGAAAAAAACTGTTTTTT. Protein: CASSYSSPGKKLFF.